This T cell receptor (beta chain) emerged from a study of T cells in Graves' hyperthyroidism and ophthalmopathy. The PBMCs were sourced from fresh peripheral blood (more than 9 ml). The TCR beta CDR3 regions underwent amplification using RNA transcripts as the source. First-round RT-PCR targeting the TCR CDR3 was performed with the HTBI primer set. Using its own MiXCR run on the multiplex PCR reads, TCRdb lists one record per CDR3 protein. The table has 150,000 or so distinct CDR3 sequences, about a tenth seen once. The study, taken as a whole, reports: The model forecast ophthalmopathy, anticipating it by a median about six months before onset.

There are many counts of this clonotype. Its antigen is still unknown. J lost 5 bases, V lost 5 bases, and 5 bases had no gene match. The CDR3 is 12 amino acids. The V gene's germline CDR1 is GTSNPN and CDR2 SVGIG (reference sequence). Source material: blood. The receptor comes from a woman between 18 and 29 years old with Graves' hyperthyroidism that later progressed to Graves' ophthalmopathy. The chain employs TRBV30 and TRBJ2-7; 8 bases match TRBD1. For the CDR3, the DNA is TGTGCCTGGGGCAGGGGGCAAAACGAGCAGTACTTC. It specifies CAWGRGQNEQYF. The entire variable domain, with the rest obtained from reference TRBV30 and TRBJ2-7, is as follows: SQTIHQWPATLVQPVGSPLSLECTVEGTSNPNLYWYRQAAGRGLQLLFYSVGIGQISSEVPQNLSASRPQDRQFILSSKKLLLSDSGFYLCAWGRGQNEQYFGPGTRLTVT.